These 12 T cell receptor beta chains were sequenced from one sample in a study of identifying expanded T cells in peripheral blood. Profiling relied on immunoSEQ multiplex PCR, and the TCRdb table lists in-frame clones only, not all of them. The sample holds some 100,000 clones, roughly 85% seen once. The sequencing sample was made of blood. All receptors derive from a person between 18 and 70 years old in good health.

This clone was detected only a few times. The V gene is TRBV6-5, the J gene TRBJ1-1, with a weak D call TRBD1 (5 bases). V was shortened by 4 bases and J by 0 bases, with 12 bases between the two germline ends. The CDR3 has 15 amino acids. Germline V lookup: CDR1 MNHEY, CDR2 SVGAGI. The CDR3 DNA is TGTGCCAGCAGTTCGCTGACAGCAGTGAACACTGAAGCTTTCTTT. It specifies CASSSLTAVNTEAFF.

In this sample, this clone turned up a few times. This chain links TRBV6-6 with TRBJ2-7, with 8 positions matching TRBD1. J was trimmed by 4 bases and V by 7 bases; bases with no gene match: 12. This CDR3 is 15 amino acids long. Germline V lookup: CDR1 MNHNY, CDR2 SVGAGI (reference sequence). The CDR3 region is CASTLTTDRAYEQYF. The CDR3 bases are TGTGCCAGCACTTTGACGACGGACAGGGCTTACGAGCAGTACTTC.

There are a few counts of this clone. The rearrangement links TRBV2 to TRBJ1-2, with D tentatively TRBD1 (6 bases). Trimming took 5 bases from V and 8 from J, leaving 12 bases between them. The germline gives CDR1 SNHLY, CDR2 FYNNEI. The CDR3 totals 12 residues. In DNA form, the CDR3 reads TGTGCCAGCAGTATCCGGACAGAAGGCTACACCTTC. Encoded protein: CASSIRTEGYTF.

The CDR3 DNA sequence: TGCAGCTTGGGGGATAGCAATCAGCCCCAGCATTTT. Amino acid sequence: CSLGDSNQPQHF. The rearrangement joins TRBV29-1 to TRBJ1-5, with D maybe TRBD1 (5 bases). CDR3 length: 12 amino acids. With 8 bases removed from V and 0 bases from J, the gap between germline ends came to 8 bases. Germline V gene sequence: CDR1 SQVTM, CDR2 ANQGSEA.

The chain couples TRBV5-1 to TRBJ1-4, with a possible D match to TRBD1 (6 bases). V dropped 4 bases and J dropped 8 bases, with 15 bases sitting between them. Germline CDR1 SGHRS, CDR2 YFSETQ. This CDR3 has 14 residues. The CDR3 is CASSRTGMDEKLFF. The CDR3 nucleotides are TGCGCCAGCAGCCGAACAGGGATGGACGAAAAACTGTTTTTT. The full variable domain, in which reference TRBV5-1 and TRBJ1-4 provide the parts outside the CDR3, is KAGVTQTPRYLIKTRGQQVTLSCSPISGHRSVSWYQQTPGQGLQFLFEYFSETQRNKGNFPGRFSGRQFSNSRSEMNVSTLELGDSALYLCASSRTGMDEKLFFGSGTQLSVL.

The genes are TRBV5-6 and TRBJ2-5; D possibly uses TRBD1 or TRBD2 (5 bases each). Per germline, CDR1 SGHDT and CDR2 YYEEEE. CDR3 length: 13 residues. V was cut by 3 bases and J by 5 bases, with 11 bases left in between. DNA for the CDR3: TGTGCCAGCAGCTCCGGGACGGCGGAGACCCAGTACTTC. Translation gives CASSSGTAETQYF.

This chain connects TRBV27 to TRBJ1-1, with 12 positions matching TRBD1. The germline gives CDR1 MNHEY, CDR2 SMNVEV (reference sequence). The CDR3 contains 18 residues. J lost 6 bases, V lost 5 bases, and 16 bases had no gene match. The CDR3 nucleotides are TGTGCCAGCAGTCCGACTCGGCTGGGACAGGGGGCTTGGGCTGAAGCTTTCTTT. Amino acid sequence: CASSPTRLGQGAWAEAFF.

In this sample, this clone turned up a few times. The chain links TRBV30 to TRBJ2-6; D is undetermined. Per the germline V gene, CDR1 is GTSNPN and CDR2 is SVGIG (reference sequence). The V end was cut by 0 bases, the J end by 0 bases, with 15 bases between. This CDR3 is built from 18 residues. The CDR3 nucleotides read TGTGCCTGGAGTGTAACCGCCCTACAGCGCTCTGGGGCCAACGTCCTGACTTTC. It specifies CAWSVTALQRSGANVLTF.

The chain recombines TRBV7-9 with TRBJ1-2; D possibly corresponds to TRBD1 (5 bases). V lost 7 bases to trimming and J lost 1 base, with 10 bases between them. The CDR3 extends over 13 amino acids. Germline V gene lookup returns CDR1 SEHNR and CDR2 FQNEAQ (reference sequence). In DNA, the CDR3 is TGTGCCAGCACCGGGGGGGTTAACTATGGCTACACCTTC. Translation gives CASTGGVNYGYTF.

CDR3 protein: CASSLGDRASYEQYF. The CDR3 nucleotides are TGTGCCAGCAGCTTAGGGGACAGGGCCTCCTACGAGCAGTACTTC. The chain uses TRBV13 and TRBJ2-7; 8 positions match TRBD1. The CDR3 has 15 amino acids. With V trimmed by 0 bases and J by 0 bases, 1 base remained unmatched. Germline V lookup: CDR1 PRHDT, CDR2 FYEKMQ (reference sequence).

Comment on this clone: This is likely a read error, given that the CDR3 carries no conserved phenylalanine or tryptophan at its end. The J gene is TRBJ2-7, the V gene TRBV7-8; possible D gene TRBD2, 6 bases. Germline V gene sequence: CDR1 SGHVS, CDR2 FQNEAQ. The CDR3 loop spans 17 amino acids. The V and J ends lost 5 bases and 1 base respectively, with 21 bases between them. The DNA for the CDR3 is TGTGCCAGCAGCCCCCAGCGAGCGGGTCTACAATCCTACGAGCAGTACCTC. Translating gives CASSPQRAGLQSYEQYL.

As DNA, the CDR3 is TGTGCCAGCAGTGTCGGACTAGCGGGGTCAGATACGCAGTATTTT. Residues: CASSVGLAGSDTQYF. The V and J genes are TRBV6-1 and TRBJ2-3; 12 nucleotides align to TRBD2. V lost 4 bases to trimming and J lost 4 bases; unmatched junction nucleotides: 3. CDR1 and CDR2 (germline): MNHNS, SASEGT. This CDR3 is built from 15 residues.